The 31 T cell receptor beta chains in this list originate from one sample, sequenced in a study of T cell repertoires in ileal Crohn's disease. The table came from immunoSEQ multiplex PCR; TCRdb's copy has only in-frame clones and leaves some out. The sample has about 7,000 clones; 70% are singletons. The sample comprised ileal tissue. These receptor sequences come from an adult with Crohn's disease.

Only a few counts were recorded for this clone. The chain carries TRBV30 and TRBJ1-3; tentative D call: TRBD1 (5 bases). Trimming took 2 bases from V and 7 from J, leaving 18 bases between them. The CDR3 is made up of 15 amino acids. Germline CDR1 reads GTSNPN; CDR2 reads SVGIG (reference sequence). The CDR3 DNA reads TGTGCCTGGAGTAGGTTGGGCCCTTCAGGGAACACCATATATTTT. Its protein product is CAWSRLGPSGNTIYF.

The J gene is TRBJ2-5, the V gene TRBV6-5; TRBD1 is a possible D gene (6 bases). This CDR3 is 14 amino acids long. V was shortened by 5 bases and J by 5 bases, with 15 bases between the two germline ends. Looked up from germline, CDR1 is MNHEY and CDR2 is SVGAGI. The CDR3 protein is CASSRDRPGETQYF. The DNA of the CDR3 is TGTGCCAGCAGTCGCGACAGGCCAGGGGAGACCCAGTACTTC.

This CDR3 reads CASSYSPGQGNYGYTF. CDR3 nucleotide sequence: TGTGCCAGCAGTTACTCGCCGGGACAGGGGAACTATGGCTACACCTTC. V usage is TRBV6-6 and J usage is TRBJ1-2; TRBD1 aligns across 10 bases. The V gene end was trimmed by 0 bases and the J gene end by 2 bases; junction bases not matched to a gene: 3. Per the germline V gene, CDR1 is MNHNY and CDR2 is SVGAGI (reference sequence). There are 16 residues in the CDR3.

By share, this clone counts as medium-sized. DNA for the CDR3: TGTGCCAGCAGTGAGGACTATGGGCAGCCTGAAGCTTTCTTT. The encoded protein is CASSEDYGQPEAFF. The chain links TRBV6-1 to TRBJ1-1; D gene unclear. Between the trimmed V and J ends, which lost 3 bases and 6 bases, there was a span of 14 bases. Per the germline V gene, CDR1 is MNHNS and CDR2 is SASEGT. This CDR3 is built from 14 residues.

This chain joins TRBV29-1 and TRBJ1-4, with 8 positions matching TRBD1. Germline V gene sequence: CDR1 SQVTM, CDR2 ANQGSEA. The V and J ends lost 4 bases and 13 bases, in that order; junction bases with no gene match: 11. The CDR3 has 13 residues. CDR3 sequence: CSVAGTGGGRLFF. CDR3 DNA: TGCAGCGTTGCCGGGACAGGAGGGGGAAGACTGTTTTTT. Drawing the rest from reference TRBV29-1 and TRBJ1-4, the complete variable domain is SAVISQKPSRDICQRGTSLTIQCQVDSQVTMMFWYRQQPGQSLTLIATANQGSEATYESGFVIDKFPISRPNLTFSTLTVSNMSPEDSSIYLCSVAGTGGGRLFFGSGTQLSVL.

This chain uses TRBV6-6 with TRBJ1-3; 9 nucleotides agree with TRBD1. Germline CDR1 MNHNY, CDR2 SVGAGI (reference sequence). V gave up 2 bases and J gave up 6 bases; unmatched junction bases: 8. This CDR3 has 16 amino acids. In DNA form, the CDR3 reads TGTGCCAGCAGTTACCCGCCCACAGGGGGCGAAAACACCATATATTTT. It codes for CASSYPPTGGENTIYF.

The V gene is TRBV28, the J gene TRBJ1-2, with no clear D. CDR1 and CDR2 (germline): MDHEN, SYDVKM. The V gene lost 7 bases and the J gene lost 5 bases, with 14 bases spanning the gap. This CDR3 spans 13 amino acids. The CDR3 region has the DNA TGTGCCAGCATTCCAGGTGCGGGGTATGGCTACACCTTC. It is translated as CASIPGAGYGYTF.

On this clone itself: This sample also contains other DNA sequences that code for the same CDR3. The rearrangement uses TRBV6-4 and TRBJ2-3; 11 bases line up with TRBD2. CDR1 MRHNA and CDR2 SNTAGT come from the germline V gene. After removal of 0 bases from V and 6 bases from J, the junction contained 2 bases not matched to a gene. The CDR3 sequence is 15 residues long. The chain's CDR3 is CASSDSSGGADTQYF. The CDR3 DNA is TGTGCCAGCAGTGACTCTAGCGGGGGGGCCGATACGCAGTATTTT.

This clone has more than one count but fewer than ten. This chain joins TRBV5-1 and TRBJ2-1; possible D gene TRBD1, 5 bases. The germline V gene has CDR1 SGHRS and CDR2 YFSETQ. The V end was cut by 4 bases, the J end by 8 bases, with 13 bases between. The CDR3 extends over 13 amino acids. CDR3 in DNA: TGCGCCAGCAGCACCGCAGGGTGGGATGAGCAGTTCTTC. This translates into CASSTAGWDEQFF.

J is TRBJ2-6 and V is TRBV7-2; maybe TRBD2 (5 bases). Trimming took 1 base from V and 4 from J, leaving 5 bases between them. Germline CDR1 is SGHTA and CDR2 is FQGNSA. CDR3 size: 14 residues. CDR3 bases: TGTGCCAGCAGCTTAGGGGAGGGGGCCAACGTCCTGACTTTC. Its translation: CASSLGEGANVLTF. The variable domain in full, completed from reference TRBV7-2 and TRBJ2-6, reads GAGVSQSPSNKVTEKGKDVELRCDPISGHTALYWYRQSLGQGLEFLIYFQGNSAPDKSGLPSDRFSAERTGGSVSTLTIQRTQQEDSAVYLCASSLGEGANVLTFGAGSRLTVL.

The chain joins TRBV9 to TRBJ2-2; perhaps TRBD1 as D (5 bases). Trimming left V 2 bases short and J 8 bases short, with 7 bases between. The CDR3 runs to 12 residues. Germline lookup yields CDR1 SGDLS and CDR2 YYNGEE. The CDR3 DNA reads as TGTGCCAGCAGCGTCCGGACAGGGGAGCTGTTTTTT. Translated, it gives CASSVRTGELFF.

The chain links TRBV4-1 to TRBJ1-3; 9 bases fit TRBD1. After removal of 1 base from V and 2 bases from J, the junction contained 6 bases not matched to a gene. This CDR3 has 17 residues. Germline V gene lookup returns CDR1 MGHRA and CDR2 YSYEKL. This CDR3 reads CASSQGLQGAAGNTIYF. As DNA, the CDR3 is TGCGCCAGCAGCCAAGGCTTACAGGGGGCAGCTGGAAACACCATATATTTT.

This chain links TRBV10-3 with TRBJ1-5; a possible D gene is TRBD1 (6 bases). Trimming cost V 8 bases and J 0 bases, with 14 bases left between them. The CDR3 is 15 residues long. From germline, CDR1 is ENHRY and CDR2 SYGVKD. This CDR3 reads CAIGTGPDSNQPQHF. In DNA, the CDR3 is TGTGCCATCGGCACAGGGCCAGATAGCAATCAGCCCCAGCATTTT.

This clone was seen just once. The chain joins TRBV4-1 to TRBJ1-5, with D possibly matching TRBD1 (5 bases). Deletions cut 5 bases from V and 7 bases from J, with 15 bases between. Germline CDR1 MGHRA, CDR2 YSYEKL. The CDR3 length is 14 residues. The CDR3 coding sequence is TGCGCCAGCAGCGAGATAGGGGCGGTCCAGCCCCAGCATTTT. It translates to CASSEIGAVQPQHF.

J is TRBJ2-5 and V is TRBV5-1; TRBD2 matches at 14 bases. Germline-derived CDR1 and CDR2 are SGHRS and YFSETQ. The ends lost 4 bases at V and 2 bases at J; junction bases unmatched: 4. The CDR3 contains 16 residues. The CDR3 protein is CASSTTSGGDQETQYF. The DNA of the CDR3 is TGCGCCAGCAGCACGACTAGCGGGGGGGATCAAGAGACCCAGTACTTC.

The J gene is TRBJ1-4, the V gene TRBV4-3; TRBD1 matches 11 bases. The CDR3 totals 14 residues. Germline CDR1 and CDR2: LGHNA and YSLEER. V was clipped by 4 bases and J by 7 bases; unmatched bases: 2. CDR3 nucleotide sequence: TGCGCCAGCAGCCTTGGGACAGGGGGTGAAAAACTGTTTTTT. As protein: CASSLGTGGEKLFF.

This clone has only one observation. The V gene is TRBV11-3, the J gene TRBJ2-3, with a tentative D call TRBD1 (5 bases). The CDR3 sequence is 14 residues long. Trimming took off 4 bases at V and 4 bases at J, with 12 bases between the two ends. CDR1 and CDR2 from the germline V gene are SGHNT and YENEEA. DNA for the CDR3: TGTGCCAGCAGCTCCCAGGGTTTTTCAGATACGCAGTATTTT. Its translation is CASSSQGFSDTQYF.

The V and J genes are TRBV7-2 and TRBJ1-5; perhaps TRBD1 as D (6 bases). The V end lost 6 bases, the J end lost 2 bases, and 8 bases lay between the germline ends. This CDR3 is built from 13 residues. Germline assignment: CDR1 SGHTA and CDR2 FQGNSA. CDR3 region: CASSYRGNQPQHF. CDR3 DNA sequence: TGTGCCAGCAGTTACAGGGGCAATCAGCCCCAGCATTTT.

This sequence joins TRBV7-9 and TRBJ1-4; maybe TRBD1 (5 bases). CDR1 is SEHNR and CDR2 is FQNEAQ in the germline V gene (reference sequence). Trimming left V 6 bases short and J 3 bases short, with 11 bases between. CDR3 length: 14 amino acids. CDR3 amino acids: CASSSWGANEKLFF. In DNA, the CDR3 is TGTGCCAGCAGTTCATGGGGGGCTAATGAAAAACTGTTTTTT.

This clone has a handful of counts. The chain is built from TRBV19 and TRBJ1-6; 8 bases fit TRBD1. The ends lost 6 bases at V and 9 bases at J; junction bases unmatched: 4. The CDR3 is made up of 13 amino acids. Germline CDR1 LNHDA, CDR2 SQIVND (reference sequence). CDR3 sequence (DNA): TGTGCCAGTAGGGGACAGGCGGCTTCACCCCTCCACTTT. It specifies CASRGQAASPLHF.

Here the CDR3 DNA reads TGTGCCAGTAGTATCCGGACAGTGCTATCCTACGAGCAGTACTTC. It specifies CASSIRTVLSYEQYF. V and J are TRBV19 and TRBJ2-7; possibly TRBD1 for D (6 bases). Germline lookup yields CDR1 LNHDA and CDR2 SQIVND (reference sequence). The CDR3 loop spans 15 amino acids. Trimming cost V 3 bases and J 1 base, with 13 bases left between them.

The V and J genes are TRBV19 and TRBJ2-2; 12 bases align to TRBD2. Looked up from germline, CDR1 is LNHDA and CDR2 is SQIVND (reference sequence). The CDR3 is 19 amino acids. The junction had 10 bases not matched to a gene; V was cut back by 5 bases and J by 0 bases. Here the CDR3 reads CASSFYGTSGRANTGELFF. The CDR3 DNA reads as TGTGCCAGTAGTTTTTACGGGACTAGCGGGCGCGCGAACACCGGGGAGCTGTTTTTT.

Here the CDR3 reads CASSFTGDYTF. The CDR3 bases are TGTGCCAGCTCATTTACAGGGGACTACACCTTC. V usage is TRBV18 and J usage is TRBJ1-2; 7 nucleotides align to TRBD1. The CDR3 contains 11 residues. With 5 bases clipped from V and 10 bases from J, the junction kept 4 bases outside the gene matches. Germline-derived CDR1 and CDR2 are KGHSH and LQKENI.

This rearrangement joins TRBV5-6 to TRBJ1-2; unclear D gene. V was shortened by 5 bases and J by 9 bases, with 11 bases between the two germline ends. From germline, CDR1 is SGHDT and CDR2 YYEEEE. This CDR3 spans 11 amino acids. The CDR3 loop reads CASSSDFRYTF. The DNA for the CDR3 is TGTGCCAGCAGTTCGGACTTTCGCTACACCTTC.

The chain links TRBV7-2 to TRBJ1-2; tentative D call: TRBD1 (5 bases). The CDR3 contains 13 residues. Germline-derived CDR1 and CDR2 are SGHTA and FQGNSA. V gave up 2 bases and J gave up 6 bases, with 10 bases separating them. The CDR3 is CASSLQGVDGYTF. The CDR3 DNA reads as TGTGCCAGCAGCTTACAAGGGGTGGATGGCTACACCTTC.

V and J are TRBV5-5 and TRBJ2-7; no firm D call. Trimming pared 0 bases from V and 6 bases from J, leaving 7 bases between. Germline V gene lookup returns CDR1 SGHKS and CDR2 YYEKEE (reference sequence). This CDR3 has 12 residues. Written as DNA, the CDR3 is TGTGCCAGCAGCTTGGATCGGTTCGAGCAGTACTTC. Translation: CASSLDRFEQYF.

The genes are TRBV6-5 and TRBJ1-1; possibly TRBD1 for D (5 bases). Germline values: CDR1 MNHEY, CDR2 SVGAGI. With 4 bases removed from V and 2 bases from J, the gap between germline ends came to 14 bases. The CDR3 runs 15 residues. This chain's CDR3 is CASSSPGWTNTEAFF. In DNA form, the CDR3 reads TGTGCCAGCAGTTCTCCAGGGTGGACAAACACTGAAGCTTTCTTT.

This chain joins TRBV7-3 and TRBJ2-2; 7 bases match TRBD1. The CDR3 consists of 13 residues. Losses at the gene ends were 5 bases for V and 4 bases for J; bases not matched to a gene: 1. Germline loops: CDR1 SGHTA, CDR2 FQGTGA. The CDR3 DNA is TGTGCCAGCAGCAGGGACAGCACCGGGGAGCTGTTTTTT. Encoded protein: CASSRDSTGELFF. Based on the CDR3 plus reference TRBV7-3 and TRBJ2-2, the full variable domain is GAGVSQTPSNKVTEKGKYVELRCDPISGHTALYWYRQSLGQGPEFLIYFQGTGAADDSGLPNDRFFAVRPEGSVSTLKIQRTERGDSAVYLCASSRDSTGELFFGEGSRLTVL.

This chain uses TRBV10-2 with TRBJ1-1, with 9 bases identical to TRBD1. The CDR3 covers 15 residues. Germline CDR1 and CDR2: WSHSY and SAAADI. J gave up 6 bases and V 8 bases, and 13 bases lay outside the gene matches. The CDR3: CASSWPGQGGPEAFF. The CDR3, as DNA: TGCGCCAGCTCCTGGCCGGGACAGGGAGGGCCTGAAGCTTTCTTT.

The gene calls are TRBV5-1 and TRBJ2-2, with 9 bases matching TRBD1. The CDR3 runs to 16 residues. The V segment lost 4 bases and the J segment 1 base; nucleotides outside the gene matches: 5. CDR1 and CDR2 from the germline V gene are SGHRS and YFSETQ. This CDR3 reads CASSERQGVNTGELFF. The CDR3 nucleotides are TGCGCCAGCAGCGAGCGACAGGGGGTGAACACCGGGGAGCTGTTTTTT.

Only one count was recorded for this clone. The rearrangement joins TRBV19 to TRBJ2-7, with a possible D match to TRBD2 (5 bases). Germline V gene sequence: CDR1 LNHDA, CDR2 SQIVND (reference sequence). CDR3 length equals 16 residues. Trimming stripped 6 bases from V and 6 bases from J, with 24 bases between. The CDR3: CASRGGGGLTRSEQYF. The CDR3, as DNA: TGTGCCAGTAGAGGAGGCGGCGGGCTAACCAGGTCCGAGCAGTACTTC.